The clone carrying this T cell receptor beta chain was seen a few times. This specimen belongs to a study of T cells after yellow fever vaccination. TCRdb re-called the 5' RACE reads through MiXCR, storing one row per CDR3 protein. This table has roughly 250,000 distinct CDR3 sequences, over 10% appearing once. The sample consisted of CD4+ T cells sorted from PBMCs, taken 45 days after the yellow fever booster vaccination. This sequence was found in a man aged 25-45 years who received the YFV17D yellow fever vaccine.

CDR3: CASSQGVDGLAAYEQFF. The CDR3 nucleotides are TGCGCCAGCAGCCAAGGAGTTGATGGACTAGCGGCCTATGAGCAGTTCTTC. The J gene is TRBJ2-1, the V gene TRBV4-3, with 10 bases identical to TRBD2. CDR1 is LGHNA, CDR2 YSLEER, per germline. Trimming removed 1 base from V and 8 bases from J; junction bases left unmatched: 11. The length of the CDR3 is 17 residues.